This T cell receptor beta chain was profiled in a study of cytomegalovirus exposure and HLA in healthy donors (dated by TCRdb to 2015 to 2018). In the study overall: An earlier analysis of some 600 of the donors reported approximately 280 Gb of sequence data and around 110 million unique TCR beta sequences obtained from about 180 million T cells. An early release covering about 600 HLA-typed donors comprised 300 to 350 gigabases of sequencing data and some 79 million unique TCR sequences. Among the roughly 400 genotyped donors, approximately 82% belonged to the genetic ancestry cluster associated with self-reported Caucasian donors. The study was designed to test whether signatures of past pathogen exposure could be identified by cataloging public T cell receptors. The study profiled the T cell repertoires of 500 to 800 subjects by immunosequencing and related them to cytomegalovirus serostatus. Along with the approximately 600-subject first cohort, a separate validation cohort of over 90 different subjects was used. To predict cytomegalovirus infection status, the study brought together high-throughput TCR immunosequencing, statistical association of individual TCRs with disease status, and machine learning. In a later analysis, previously published TCR beta repertoires from roughly 710 donors were re-analyzed and high-resolution HLA genotyping was added so that TCR occurrence patterns could be studied. The later analysis used no new phenotypic data to find candidate immune exposures, relying instead on TCR beta sequences and their occurrence across donors. An earlier analysis of 500 to 650 of the donors applied high-throughput TCR beta sequencing to assess whether each TCR beta V gene segment acted as functional or pseudogenic. Donor age, sex, ethnicity and CMV serostatus were collected together with the repertoire data. A later genetic analysis used genome-wide SNP genotypes for about 65% of the roughly 700 donors, treating that subset as a discovery cohort. All discovery cohort repertoires had been generated on a single sequencing platform. HLA typing included class I and class II loci at four-digit resolution. The number of typed donors differed by locus: roughly 629-640 for A, B, C, DRB1 and DQB1; some 540 for DQA1; around 580 for DPA1; and roughly 470 for DPB1. Because of strong linkage in the cohort, roughly five DR-DQ haplotypes were treated as single units for association and clustering. On average, roughly 250,000 unique TCR beta nucleotide sequences were sequenced per donor among roughly 430 genotyped donors of the cohort, with roughly a sixth of those sequences being non-productive. Broad study findings and their caveats: Compared with equally common non-associated chains, HLA-associated TCR beta chains in a later analysis were more clonally expanded and had lower generation probabilities. Some IMGT-functional V segments, including TRBV6-2 and TRBV6-3, could not be distinguished by the 87-base-pair reads and were therefore excluded. Assigning TCR associations to individual alleles was difficult when HLA alleles, especially DR and DQ, strongly co-occurred. At a false discovery rate of 0.05, a later analysis linked under 20,000 TCR beta sequences to specific HLA alleles. According to a later analysis, parvovirus B19, influenza, CMV and Epstein-Barr virus appeared linked to several top co-occurrence clusters. The authors suggested that the approach could potentially be extended to other disease states and immunological phenotypes. Immune exposure information for the cohort was limited to CMV serostatus. Most TCR sequences were observed very rarely across donors, whereas some public TCRs were present in many individuals. Correlated functional status among segregating V segments might reflect linkage disequilibrium, but an unknown experimental factor could not be ruled out. According to a later analysis, most CMV-associated TCR beta chains appeared to be HLA-restricted, and the HLA associations seemed to be driven largely by CMV exposure. A cluster of highly shared sequence variants was judged likely to be a technical artifact of the sequencing pipeline. The classifier was reported to diagnose cytomegalovirus status with high specificity and sensitivity in both the original and validation cohorts. HLA typing was unavailable for some donors at each locus, so association tests used only the typed subset. A later genetic analysis reported fewer N-insertions in productive TCRs among donors in an Asian-associated ancestry cluster than the roughly 650-donor mean. In vitro tests confirmed that three of the cytomegalovirus-associated TCR beta chains recognize cytomegalovirus antigens. An association between a missense DCLRE1C variant and V-gene and J-gene trimming of TCR beta chains was found in a later genetic analysis and replicated in an independent cohort. A further reported finding was that TCR beta sequences accurately predicted the HLA-A and HLA-B alleles for most subjects in the first cohort. Only TCR beta chains were sequenced in this cohort, and the absence of alpha or paired-chain data limited detectable features. The study gave a list of roughly 150 TCR beta chains associated with cytomegalovirus. Because counts were too low, seventeen rarely observed V segments, including chromosome 9 orphons, were excluded from the earlier analysis of 587 of the donors. An earlier analysis of around 540 of the donors showed that most TCR beta V segments appeared in productive rearrangements either about 87% or about 30% of the time, which broadly matched IMGT annotations. Presence/absence analyses assumed roughly uniform sequencing depth across donors, an assumption that may not hold. In a later analysis, the rate of TCR association differed among HLA loci, with DRB1 alleles having the most associated TCRs and HLA-C alleles having the fewest.

The cohort comprised 670 or so healthy bone marrow donors. All cohort members were sampled while nominally healthy, although unrecorded immune exposures were likely present. The donor tested CMV seropositive and was one of the 289 seropositive cohort members. A peripheral blood sample was collected from each donor, and TCR beta sequencing was performed on peripheral blood mononuclear cells. The Qiagen DNeasy Blood Extraction Kit was used to extract genomic DNA from the blood cell samples. Receptor amplification or capture employed the immunoSEQ multiplex PCR assay. For the multiplex PCR, a mixture combining 60 forward primers for TCR Vbeta segments and 13 reverse primers for TCR Jbeta segments was used. A multiplex PCR assay on genomic DNA amplified the CDR3 region of rearranged TCR beta genes. The Illumina HiSeq System was used to sequence the amplified TCR beta libraries as 87-base-pair reads. Regarding the original processing steps: A later analysis tallied 75 million to 85 million unique TCR beta chains across the roughly 610 repertoires, and around 12 million of those chains were shared by two or more donors. A nearest-neighbor algorithm error-corrected the raw reads and collapsed the reads into unique sequences, merging closely related sequences to remove PCR and sequencing errors. To assign V, D and J gene segments, CDR3 sequences were aligned to IMGT reference sequences. For a sequence to be retained, at least a six-nucleotide match to both a V gene segment and a J gene segment was required. Rearrangements were classified as productive when the CDR3 lacked stop codons and remained in frame with V and J, and all other rearrangements were classified as non-productive. CDR3 was defined by IMGT convention, running from the second conserved V-encoded cysteine to the conserved J-encoded phenylalanine. The earlier analysis of about 610 of the donors excluded sequences that lacked an unambiguous match to a single V gene segment. In an earlier analysis of approximately 590 of the donors, V segments were called functional above 56.7% productive rearrangements and were called segregating when the between-donor standard deviation exceeded 5%. A statistical classification framework was built for diagnosing cytomegalovirus status from the catalog of TCR beta chain sequences. A later analysis assigned V and J genes by comparing TCR nucleotide sequences with IMGT/GENE-DB human TR gene sequences. The TCRdist pipeline was used in a later analysis to assign CDR3 sequences and most-parsimonious VDJ recombination scenarios. A later analysis defined each TCR beta chain by its CDR3 amino acid sequence plus V-gene family, and excluded reads lacking a unique V-gene family. To address suspected cross-contamination and a sequencing artifact, a later analysis removed 550 to 750 highly shared, low-generation-probability nucleotide sequences. For each public chain, a later analysis derived a clonal expansion index from normalized ranks of inferred template counts within each repertoire. In a later analysis, generation probabilities were computed with a VDJ recombination model fitted to out-of-frame rearrangements, and the resulting probabilities were checked against IGoR. A later analysis scored TCR-TCR, TCR-HLA and TCR-CMV co-occurrence with hypergeometric tests, applying a repertoire-size bias correction to TCR pairs. In a later analysis, false discovery rates were estimated by permuting HLA or CMV assignments 20 times. In a later analysis, co-occurring TCRs were grouped using DBSCAN, with TCRdist sequence similarity added in when clustering inside HLA-allele-positive subsets. Co-occurrence clustering excluded repertoires with fewer than 30,000 or more than 120,000 public chains, plus five with anomalous nucleotide sharing. The clones in this table, taken by TCRdb from immuneACCESS, are in-frame only. Not every clone is retained; where verified, under half of the shortfall comes from an unresolved V gene, and the cause of the rest is unknown. Clonal size and the V and J genes are those of that table, whereas D and trimming came from the DNA. This sample holds 95,000 to 120,000 clones; less than 80% were observed only once. The ten largest make up about 4.2% of the sample.

As to this clone: Its target antigen remains unknown. No base quality information exists; no much larger clone differs at one position.

Trimming removed 3 bases from V and 6 bases from J; the gene matches leave 2 bases unexplained. Counted from cysteine to phenylalanine, this CDR3 has 13 amino acids. The entry retains the CDR3 DNA only, 39 bases that are in frame from base 1. Reading the germline V gene gives CDR1 SGHTA and CDR2 FQGNSA. The sequencing input was PBMCs. The receptor's source is a woman between 40 and 55 years old in good health and CMV-seropositive. Recombination linked TRBV7-2 to TRBJ2-7; 10 bases in between match TRBD2. The CDR3: CASSLLAGAEQYF. The nucleotide sequence is TGTGCCAGCAGCTTGCTAGCGGGGGCCGAGCAGTACTTC.